This T cell receptor beta chain was recovered during a study of blood T cell repertoires in COVID-19. The wider study: T cells, B-cell-depleted T cells, or PBMCs supplied cDNA or gDNA.

Looked up from germline, CDR1 is MNHEY and CDR2 is SMNVEV (reference sequence). V was pared by 2 bases and J by 3 bases, with 5 bases of the junction left unmatched. This CDR3 spans 16 amino acids. Study processing details: It was from reference gene primer amplification that nucleated cell counts were estimated. Assay used: immunoSEQ multiplex PCR; TCRdb lists only in-frame clones, some missing. V and J calls plus clone size are reproduced from that table; the DNA served to infer D and trimming. The sample consists of 150,000 to 200,000 clones, approximately 79% of them appearing once. This TCR came from a woman aged 70-85 years with acute or convalescent COVID-19. The sequencing input was peripheral blood. This sequence joins TRBV27 and TRBJ2-5; TRBD1 aligns across 11 bases. The CDR3 spells CASSLGQGAGEETQYF. The CDR3, as DNA: TGTGCCAGCAGTTTAGGACAGGGGGCGGGGGAAGAGACCCAGTACTTC.